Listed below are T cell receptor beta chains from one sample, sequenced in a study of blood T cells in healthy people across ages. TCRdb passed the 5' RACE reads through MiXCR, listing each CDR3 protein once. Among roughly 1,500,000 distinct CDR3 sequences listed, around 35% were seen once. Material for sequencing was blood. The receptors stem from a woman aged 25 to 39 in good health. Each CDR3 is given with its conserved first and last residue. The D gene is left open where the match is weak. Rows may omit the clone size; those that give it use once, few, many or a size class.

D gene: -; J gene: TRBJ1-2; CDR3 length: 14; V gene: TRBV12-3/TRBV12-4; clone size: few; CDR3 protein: CASNLGGSGYGYTF; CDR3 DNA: TGTGCCAGCAACCTTGGCGGGAGCGGCTATGGCTACACCTTC
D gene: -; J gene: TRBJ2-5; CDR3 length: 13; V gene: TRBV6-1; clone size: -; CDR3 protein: CASSEAAVVRQYF; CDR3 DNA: TGTGCCAGCAGTGAAGCAGCTGTCGTGAGGCAGTACTTC
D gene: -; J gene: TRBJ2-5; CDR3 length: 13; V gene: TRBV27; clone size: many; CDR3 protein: CASSIPGGQTQYF; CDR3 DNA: TGTGCCAGCAGTATTCCAGGAGGGCAGACCCAGTACTTC
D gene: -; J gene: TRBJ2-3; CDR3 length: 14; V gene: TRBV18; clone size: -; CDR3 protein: CASSPPDHTDTQYF; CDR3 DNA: TGTGCCAGTTCACCTCCAGATCACACAGATACGCAGTATTTT
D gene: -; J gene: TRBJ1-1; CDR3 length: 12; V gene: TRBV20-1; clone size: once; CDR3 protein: CSASWNNREAFF; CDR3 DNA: TGCAGTGCTAGCTGGAACAATAGAGAGGCTTTCTTT
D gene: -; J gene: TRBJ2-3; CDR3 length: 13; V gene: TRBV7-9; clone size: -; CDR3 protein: CASVSTRADTQYF; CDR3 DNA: TGTGCCAGCGTCTCCACCCGGGCAGATACACAGTATTTT
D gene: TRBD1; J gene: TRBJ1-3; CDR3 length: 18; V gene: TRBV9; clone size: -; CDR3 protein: CASSASMGHGTGENTIYF; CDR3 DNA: TGTGCCAGCAGCGCCTCTATGGGGCATGGGACAGGGGAAAACACCATATATTTT
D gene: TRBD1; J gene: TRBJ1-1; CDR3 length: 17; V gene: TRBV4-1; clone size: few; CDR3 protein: CASSQGTGGRMNTEAFF; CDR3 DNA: TGCGCCAGCAGCCAAGGGACAGGGGGCCGTATGAACACTGAAGCTTTCTTT
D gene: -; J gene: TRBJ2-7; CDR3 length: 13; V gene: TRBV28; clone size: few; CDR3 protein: CASKDRKGYEQYF; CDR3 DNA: TGTGCCAGCAAAGACAGGAAGGGGTACGAGCAGTACTTC
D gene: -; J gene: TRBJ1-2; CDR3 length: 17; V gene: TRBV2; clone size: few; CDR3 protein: CASRLTGGPKANYGYTF; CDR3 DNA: TGTGCCAGCAGACTAACGGGAGGACCTAAAGCTAACTATGGCTACACCTTC
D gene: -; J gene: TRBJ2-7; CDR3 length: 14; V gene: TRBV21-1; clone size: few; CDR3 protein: CASSKRGGTYEQYF; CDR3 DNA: TGTGCCAGCAGCAAACGGGGAGGAACCTACGAGCAGTACTTC
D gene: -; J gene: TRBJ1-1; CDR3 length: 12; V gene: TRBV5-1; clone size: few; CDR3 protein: CASSQHGGEAFF; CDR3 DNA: TGCGCCAGCAGCCAACACGGGGGGGAAGCTTTCTTT
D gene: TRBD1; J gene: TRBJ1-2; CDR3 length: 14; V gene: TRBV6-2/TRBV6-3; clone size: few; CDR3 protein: CASGQGARSYGYTF; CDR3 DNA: TGTGCCAGCGGACAGGGGGCGCGAAGCTATGGCTACACCTTC
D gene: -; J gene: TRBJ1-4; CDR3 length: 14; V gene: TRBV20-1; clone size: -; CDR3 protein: CSARVGPKFEKLFF; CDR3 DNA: TGCAGTGCTAGAGTCGGACCCAAATTTGAAAAACTGTTTTTT
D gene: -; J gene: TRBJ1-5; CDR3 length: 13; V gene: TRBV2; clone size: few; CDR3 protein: CASSENSDQPQHF; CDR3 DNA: TGTGCCAGCAGTGAGAACAGCGATCAGCCCCAGCATTTT
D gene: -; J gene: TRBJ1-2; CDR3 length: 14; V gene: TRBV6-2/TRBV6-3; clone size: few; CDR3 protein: CASSTSDNNYGYTF; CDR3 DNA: TGTGCCAGCAGTACCTCAGACAACAACTATGGCTACACCTTC
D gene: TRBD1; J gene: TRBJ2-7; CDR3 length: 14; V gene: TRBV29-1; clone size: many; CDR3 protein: CSVEGTEPTYEQYF; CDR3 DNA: TGCAGCGTCGAAGGGACAGAGCCTACCTACGAGCAGTACTTC
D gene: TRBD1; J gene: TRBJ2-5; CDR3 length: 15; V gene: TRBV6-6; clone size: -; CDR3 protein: CASSYSRGLQETQYF; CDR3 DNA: TGTGCCAGCAGTTACTCAAGGGGGCTCCAAGAGACCCAGTACTTC
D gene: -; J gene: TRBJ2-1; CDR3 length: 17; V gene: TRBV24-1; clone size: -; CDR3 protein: CATSEGGRSSSYDEQFF; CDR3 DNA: TGTGCCACCAGTGAGGGCGGTCGTTCCAGCTCCTACGATGAGCAGTTCTTC
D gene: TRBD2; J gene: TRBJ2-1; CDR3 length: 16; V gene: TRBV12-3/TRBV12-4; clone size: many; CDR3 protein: CASTTSPGLGRTEQFF; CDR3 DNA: TGTGCCAGCACCACATCACCGGGACTAGGGAGGACTGAGCAGTTCTTC
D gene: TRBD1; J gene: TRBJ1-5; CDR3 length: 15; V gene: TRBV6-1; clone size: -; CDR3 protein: CASTVGTANNQPQHF; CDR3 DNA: TGTGCCAGCACCGTCGGGACAGCGAACAATCAGCCCCAGCATTTT
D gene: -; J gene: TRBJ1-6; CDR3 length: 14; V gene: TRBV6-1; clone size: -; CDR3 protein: CASNVAGAGSPLHF; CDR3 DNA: TGTGCCAGTAACGTGGCCGGAGCGGGTTCACCCCTCCACTTT
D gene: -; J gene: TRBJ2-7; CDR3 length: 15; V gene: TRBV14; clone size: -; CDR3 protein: CASSQEGRDNYEQYF; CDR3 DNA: TGTGCCAGCAGCCAAGAGGGCAGGGATAACTACGAGCAGTACTTC
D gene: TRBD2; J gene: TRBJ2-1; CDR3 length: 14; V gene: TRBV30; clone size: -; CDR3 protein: CAWSGLAGYNEQFF; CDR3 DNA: TGTGCCTGGTCTGGACTAGCGGGATACAATGAGCAGTTCTTC
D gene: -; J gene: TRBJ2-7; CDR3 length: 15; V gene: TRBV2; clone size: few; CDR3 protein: CASSEVTAAAYEQYF; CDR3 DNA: TGTGCCAGCAGTGAGGTGACAGCGGCCGCCTACGAGCAGTACTTC
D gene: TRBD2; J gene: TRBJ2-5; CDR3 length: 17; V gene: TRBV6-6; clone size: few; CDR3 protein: CASSYSNVASGAQAQYF; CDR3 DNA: TGTGCCAGCAGTTACTCGAATGTTGCTAGCGGGGCCCAGGCCCAGTACTTC
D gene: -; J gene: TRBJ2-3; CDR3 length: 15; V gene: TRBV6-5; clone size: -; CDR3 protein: CASSYRLSGTDTQYF; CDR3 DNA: TGTGCCAGCAGTTACCGTCTTAGCGGCACAGATACGCAGTATTTT
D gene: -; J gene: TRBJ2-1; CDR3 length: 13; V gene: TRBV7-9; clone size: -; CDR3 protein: CASSPGGAYEQFF; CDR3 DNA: TGTGCCAGCAGCCCAGGAGGGGCCTACGAGCAGTTCTTC
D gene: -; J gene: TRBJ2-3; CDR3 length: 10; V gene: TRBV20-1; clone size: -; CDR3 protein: CSARDNTQYF; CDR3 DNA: TGCAGTGCTAGAGATAATACGCAGTATTTT
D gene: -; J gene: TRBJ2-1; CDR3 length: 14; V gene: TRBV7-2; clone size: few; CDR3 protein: CASSTRGPYNEQFF; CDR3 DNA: TGTGCCAGCAGCACTAGAGGTCCCTACAATGAGCAGTTCTTC
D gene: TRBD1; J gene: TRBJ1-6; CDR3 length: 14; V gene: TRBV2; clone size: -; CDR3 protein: CASRAGTVGVPLHF; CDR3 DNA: TGTGCCAGCAGGGCCGGGACAGTCGGTGTGCCCCTCCACTTT
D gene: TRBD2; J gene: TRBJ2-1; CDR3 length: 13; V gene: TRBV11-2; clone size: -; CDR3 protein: CASSGGGYNEQFF; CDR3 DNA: TGTGCCAGCAGCGGGGGGGGTTACAATGAGCAGTTCTTC
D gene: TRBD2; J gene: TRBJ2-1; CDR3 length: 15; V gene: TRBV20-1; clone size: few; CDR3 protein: CSARGYSGREMEQFF; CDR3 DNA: TGCAGTGCTAGAGGGTATAGCGGGAGGGAGATGGAGCAGTTCTTC
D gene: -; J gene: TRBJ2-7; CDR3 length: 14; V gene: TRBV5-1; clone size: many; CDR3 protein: CASSPTPGSYEQYF; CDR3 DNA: TGCGCCAGCAGCCCCACCCCAGGGTCCTACGAGCAGTACTTC
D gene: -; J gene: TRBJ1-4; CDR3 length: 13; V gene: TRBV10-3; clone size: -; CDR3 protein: CAISESSVEKLFF; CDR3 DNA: TGTGCCATCAGTGAGTCGTCGGTTGAAAAACTGTTTTTT
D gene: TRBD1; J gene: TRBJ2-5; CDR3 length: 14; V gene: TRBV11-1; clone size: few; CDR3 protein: CASSLDRHVETQYF; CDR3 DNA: TGTGCCAGCAGCCTGGACAGGCACGTGGAGACCCAGTACTTC
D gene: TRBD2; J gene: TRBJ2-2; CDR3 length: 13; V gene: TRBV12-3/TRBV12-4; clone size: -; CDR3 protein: CASSFTSAGELFF; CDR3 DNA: TGTGCCAGCAGTTTTACTAGCGCCGGGGAGCTGTTTTTT
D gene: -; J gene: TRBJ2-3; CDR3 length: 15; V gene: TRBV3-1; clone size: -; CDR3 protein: CASGFGVHGTDTQYF; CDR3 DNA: TGTGCCAGTGGCTTCGGGGTCCACGGCACAGATACGCAGTATTTT
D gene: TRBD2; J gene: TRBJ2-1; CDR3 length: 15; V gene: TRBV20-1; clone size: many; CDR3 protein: CSARVAGGPYNEQFF; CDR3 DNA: TGCAGTGCTAGGGTAGCGGGAGGGCCCTACAATGAGCAGTTCTTC
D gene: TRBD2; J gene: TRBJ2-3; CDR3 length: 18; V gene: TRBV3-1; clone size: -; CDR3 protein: CASSLPGTSGGRTDTQYF; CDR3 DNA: TGTGCCAGCAGCCTTCCCGGGACTAGCGGGGGGCGCACAGATACGCAGTATTTT
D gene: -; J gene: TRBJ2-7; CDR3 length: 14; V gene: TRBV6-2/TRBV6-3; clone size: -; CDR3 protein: CASRPRGSFYEQYF; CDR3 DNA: TGTGCCAGCAGACCCCGGGGCTCTTTCTACGAGCAGTACTTC